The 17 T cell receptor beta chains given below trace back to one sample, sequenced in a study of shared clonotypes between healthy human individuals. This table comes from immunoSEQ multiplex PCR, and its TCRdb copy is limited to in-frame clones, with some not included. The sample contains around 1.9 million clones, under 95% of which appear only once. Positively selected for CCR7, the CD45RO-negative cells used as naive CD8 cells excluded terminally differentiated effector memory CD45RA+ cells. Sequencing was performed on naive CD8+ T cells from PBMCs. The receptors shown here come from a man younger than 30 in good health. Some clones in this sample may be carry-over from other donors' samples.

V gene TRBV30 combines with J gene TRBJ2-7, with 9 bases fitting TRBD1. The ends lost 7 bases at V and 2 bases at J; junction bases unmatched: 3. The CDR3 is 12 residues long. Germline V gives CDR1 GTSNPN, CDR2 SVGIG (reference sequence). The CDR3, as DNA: TGTGCCTTGTGGACAGGGGCCTACGAGCAGTACTTC. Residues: CALWTGAYEQYF.

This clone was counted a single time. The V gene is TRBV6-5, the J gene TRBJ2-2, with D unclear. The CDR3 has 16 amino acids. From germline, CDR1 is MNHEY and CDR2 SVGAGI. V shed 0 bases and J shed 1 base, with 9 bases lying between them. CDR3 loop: CASSYSHPKNTGELFF. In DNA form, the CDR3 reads TGTGCCAGCAGTTACTCGCATCCAAAGAACACCGGGGAGCTGTTTTTT.

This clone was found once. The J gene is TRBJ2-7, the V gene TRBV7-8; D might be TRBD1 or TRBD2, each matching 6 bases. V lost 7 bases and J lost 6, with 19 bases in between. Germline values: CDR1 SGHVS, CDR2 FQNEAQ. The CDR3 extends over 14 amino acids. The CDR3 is CASTWTTGRGEQYF. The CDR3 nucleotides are TGTGCCAGCACCTGGACTACAGGGAGAGGCGAGCAGTACTTC.

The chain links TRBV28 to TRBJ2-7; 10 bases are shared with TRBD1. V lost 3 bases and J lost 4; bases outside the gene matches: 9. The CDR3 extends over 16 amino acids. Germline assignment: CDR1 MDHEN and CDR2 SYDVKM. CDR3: CASSFILGQGWYEQYF. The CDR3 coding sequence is TGTGCCAGCAGTTTCATCTTGGGACAGGGGTGGTACGAGCAGTACTTC.

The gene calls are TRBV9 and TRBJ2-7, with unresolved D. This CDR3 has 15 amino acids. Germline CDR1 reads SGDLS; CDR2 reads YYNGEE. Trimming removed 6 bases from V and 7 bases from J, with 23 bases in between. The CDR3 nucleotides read TGTGCCAGCACCCCAGAGGCTAGTTCCCAAGATGAGCAGTACTTC. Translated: CASTPEASSQDEQYF. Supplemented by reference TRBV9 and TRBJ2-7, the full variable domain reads DSGVTQTPKHLITATGQRVTLRCSPRSGDLSVYWYQQSLDQGLQFLIQYYNGEERAKGNILERFSAQQFPDLHSELNLSSLELGDSALYFCASTPEASSQDEQYFGPGTRLTVT.

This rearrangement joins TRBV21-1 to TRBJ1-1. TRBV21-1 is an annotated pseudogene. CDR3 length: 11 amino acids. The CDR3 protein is CASSKDTEAFF. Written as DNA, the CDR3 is TGTGCCAGCAGCAAAGACACTGAAGCTTTCTTT.

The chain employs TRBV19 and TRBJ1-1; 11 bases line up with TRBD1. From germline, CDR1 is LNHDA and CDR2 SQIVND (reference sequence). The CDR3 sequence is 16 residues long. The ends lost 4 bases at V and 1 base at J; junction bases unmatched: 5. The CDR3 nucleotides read TGTGCCAGTAGTACGTGGACAGGGGGCACGAACACTGAAGCTTTCTTT. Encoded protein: CASSTWTGGTNTEAFF.

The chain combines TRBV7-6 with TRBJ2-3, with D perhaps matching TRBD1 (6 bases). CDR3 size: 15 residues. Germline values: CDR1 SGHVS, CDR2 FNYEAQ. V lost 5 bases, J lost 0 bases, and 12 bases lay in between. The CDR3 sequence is CASSRGQTSTDTQYF. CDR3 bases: TGTGCCAGCAGCCGCGGACAGACTAGCACAGATACGCAGTATTTT.

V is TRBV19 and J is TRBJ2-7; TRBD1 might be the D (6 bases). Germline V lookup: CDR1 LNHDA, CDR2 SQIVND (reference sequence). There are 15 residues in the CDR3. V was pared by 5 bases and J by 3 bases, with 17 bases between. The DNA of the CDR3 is TGTGCCAGTAGTCTTTCCGGGACACTGGACTACGAGCAGTACTTC. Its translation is CASSLSGTLDYEQYF.

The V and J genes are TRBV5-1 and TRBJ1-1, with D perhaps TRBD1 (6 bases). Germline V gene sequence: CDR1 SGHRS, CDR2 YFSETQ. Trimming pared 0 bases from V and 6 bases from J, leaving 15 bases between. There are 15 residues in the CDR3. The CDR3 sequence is CASSLEYSGAAEAFF. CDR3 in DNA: TGCGCCAGCAGCTTGGAGTACTCAGGGGCGGCTGAAGCTTTCTTT.

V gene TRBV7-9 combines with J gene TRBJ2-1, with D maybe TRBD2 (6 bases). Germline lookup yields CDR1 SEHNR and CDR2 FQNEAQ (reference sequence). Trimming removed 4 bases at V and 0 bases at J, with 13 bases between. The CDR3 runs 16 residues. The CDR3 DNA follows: TGTGCCAGCAGCTCCCGGGACTCGAGCTCCTACAATGAGCAGTTCTTC. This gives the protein CASSSRDSSSYNEQFF.

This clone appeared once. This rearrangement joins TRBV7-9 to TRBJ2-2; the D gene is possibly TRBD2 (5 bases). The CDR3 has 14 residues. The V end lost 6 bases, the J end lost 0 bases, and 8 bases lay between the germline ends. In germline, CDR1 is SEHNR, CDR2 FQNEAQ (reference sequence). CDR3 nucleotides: TGTGCCAGCAGGTCCGGGACGAACACCGGGGAGCTGTTTTTT. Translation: CASRSGTNTGELFF.

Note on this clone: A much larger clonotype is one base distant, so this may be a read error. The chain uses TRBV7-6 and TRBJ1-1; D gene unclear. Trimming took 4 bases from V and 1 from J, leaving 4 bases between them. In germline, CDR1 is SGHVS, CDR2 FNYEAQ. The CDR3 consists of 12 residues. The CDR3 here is CASSYGNTEAFF. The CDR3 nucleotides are TGTGCCAGCAGCTACGGGAACACTGAAGCTTTCTTT.

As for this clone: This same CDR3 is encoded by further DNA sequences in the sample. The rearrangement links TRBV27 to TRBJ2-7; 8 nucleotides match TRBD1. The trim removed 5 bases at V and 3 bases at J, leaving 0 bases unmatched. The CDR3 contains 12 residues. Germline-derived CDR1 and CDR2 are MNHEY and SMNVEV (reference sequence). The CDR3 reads CASSGQGYEQYF. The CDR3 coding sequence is TGTGCCAGCAGTGGACAGGGCTACGAGCAGTACTTC.

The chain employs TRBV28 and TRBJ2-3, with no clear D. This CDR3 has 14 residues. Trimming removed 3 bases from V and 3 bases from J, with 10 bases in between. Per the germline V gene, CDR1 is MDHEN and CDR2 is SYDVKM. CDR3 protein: CASSFSTATDTQYF. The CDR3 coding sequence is TGTGCCAGCAGTTTCAGCACTGCTACAGATACGCAGTATTTT.

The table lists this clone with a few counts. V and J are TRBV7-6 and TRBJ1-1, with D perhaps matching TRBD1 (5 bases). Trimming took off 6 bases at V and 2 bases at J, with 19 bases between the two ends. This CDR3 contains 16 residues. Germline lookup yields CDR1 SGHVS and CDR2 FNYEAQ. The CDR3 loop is CASRLSPGTPNTEAFF. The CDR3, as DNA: TGTGCCAGCAGACTATCTCCCGGGACTCCAAACACTGAAGCTTTCTTT.

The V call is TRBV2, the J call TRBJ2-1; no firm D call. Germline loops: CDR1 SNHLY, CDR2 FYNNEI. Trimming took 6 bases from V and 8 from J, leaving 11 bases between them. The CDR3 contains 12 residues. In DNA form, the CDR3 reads TGTGCCAGCAGCGAGATAACGGATGAGCAGTTCTTC. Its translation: CASSEITDEQFF.